This T cell receptor (beta chain) was identified in a study of cytomegalovirus exposure and HLA in healthy donors. Vbeta (60) and Jbeta (13) primers were used in the PCR. Method: immunoSEQ multiplex PCR; TCRdb's copy keeps in-frame clones and lacks some. This repertoire shows tens of thousands of clones, more than 70% found once; its top ten account for approximately 9.9%. The CDR3 totals 14 residues. Trimming removed 1 base from V and 6 bases from J, with 10 bases in between. Germline V lookup: CDR1 SEHNR, CDR2 FQNEAQ (reference sequence). The clonotype originates from a man in his forties in good health and CMV-seronegative. V and J are TRBV7-9 and TRBJ1-5; D is possibly TRBD1 (5 bases). The sample taken for sequencing was PBMCs. The CDR3 region is CASSLEGAVQPQHF. CDR3 sequence (DNA): TGTGCCAGCAGCTTAGAAGGGGCGGTTCAGCCCCAGCATTTT.